This T cell receptor (beta chain) was documented in a study of technical replicates of blood from a few donors. TCRdb keeps only in-frame clones here, not all; method: immunoSEQ multiplex PCR. The sample carries around 84,000 clones, just over 90% recorded once. This CDR3 contains 12 residues. Trimming pared 4 bases from V and 4 bases from J, leaving 10 bases between. Germline values: CDR1 SQVTM, CDR2 ANQGSEA. Sequenced: T cells isolated from PBMCs. This receptor was identified in a human donor in good health. V is TRBV29-1 and J is TRBJ1-2, with D perhaps matching TRBD1 (5 bases). CDR3 DNA: TGCAGCGTTGTCGACCAGGGCTATGGCTACACCTTC. Translated, it gives CSVVDQGYGYTF.